This paragraph reports one T cell receptor beta chain. Clones were sequenced by immunoSEQ multiplex PCR, and TCRdb holds only the in-frame ones, with some missing. The table has some 40,000 clones, roughly 94% seen once. The data were obtained in a study of control samples from healthy donors and cancer patients. The TCR was taken from a man in his 60s in good health. The sequencing input was blood.

CDR3 protein: CASSYSRGAPGQPQHF. The DNA for the CDR3 is TGTGCCAGCAGTTACTCGAGGGGGGCGCCGGGTCAGCCCCAGCATTTT. The rearrangement uses TRBV6-5 and TRBJ1-5; possibly TRBD1 for D (6 bases). Germline-derived CDR1 and CDR2 are MNHEY and SVGAGI. V was cut by 0 bases and J by 6 bases, with 15 bases left in between. This CDR3 contains 16 residues.